The sequence of this T cell receptor (beta chain) was determined in a study of cytomegalovirus exposure and HLA in healthy donors. PCR primers comprised 60 Vbeta and 13 Jbeta primers. Here immunoSEQ multiplex PCR was the method, and the copy in TCRdb shows in-frame clones only, minus some. This sample yields roughly 120,000 clones, of which roughly three quarters are seen a single time; almost 3% belongs to the top ten. Germline trimming cut 4 bases from V and 2 bases from J; bases unmatched to any gene: 12. Germline CDR1 LGHNA, CDR2 YNFKEQ. The CDR3 contains 17 residues. The chain couples TRBV4-2 to TRBJ2-7; 9 bases are shared with TRBD2. The sequence was collected from a young woman in good health and CMV-seropositive. Sequenced material: PBMCs. The chain's CDR3 is CASSRGTRAGGTYEQYF. For the CDR3, the DNA is TGTGCCAGCAGCCGAGGGACCCGAGCGGGAGGCACCTACGAGCAGTACTTC.